This is a list of T cell receptor beta chains from one sample in a study of beta chain features in type 1 diabetes. TCRdb keeps only in-frame clones here, not all; method: immunoSEQ multiplex PCR. The profile shows more than 120,000 clones, 10% to 15% of them singletons. Sequences were obtained from central memory CD4+ T cells from blood. These receptors were taken from a man younger than 35 with type 1 diabetes. Each CDR3 is given with its conserved first and last residue. Each record gives: J gene, clone size, V gene, D gene, CDR3 DNA, CDR3 protein. A D gene is named only where the DNA matches it firmly. Size values are once, few and many counts, or a class for expanded clones, and some rows have none.

TRBJ2-1,few,TRBV25-1,TRBD2,TGTGCCAGCAGTGAAGGCGGACTAGCGGGGAGGGGTGAGCAGTTCTTC,CASSEGGLAGRGEQFF
TRBJ2-3,many,TRBV7-9,NA,TGTGCCAGCAGCTTCTACTACTCGACAGGTTCCCCAGATACGCAGTATTTT,CASSFYYSTGSPDTQYF
TRBJ1-6,NA,TRBV28,NA,TGTGCCAGCAGTTCGCCGCCGGACGGGTATTCACCCCTCCACTTT,CASSSPPDGYSPLHF
TRBJ1-2,NA,TRBV10-3,TRBD1,TGTGCCATCACCGGGACAGGGAGTGGCTACACCTTC,CAITGTGSGYTF
TRBJ2-5,few,TRBV12-5,TRBD1,TGTGCTAGTGGTTTGCCCTTACAGGGGGCAAGTGAGACCCAGTACTTC,CASGLPLQGASETQYF
TRBJ2-1,NA,TRBV2,NA,TGTGCCAGCAGTGATAGTGACAGTCGGGTCTTC,CASSDSDSRVF
TRBJ2-5,few,TRBV5-1,NA,TGCGCCAGCAGCCCCGGTGCCAGCGGGCGAGTACAAGAGACCCAGTACTTC,CASSPGASGRVQETQYF
TRBJ2-1,NA,TRBV30,TRBD2,TGTGCCTGGAATAGCGGGGGGCTTTACAATGAGCAGTTCTTC,CAWNSGGLYNEQFF
TRBJ2-3,many,TRBV19,NA,TGTGCCAGTAGTATTACTCCAGACAAGACAGATACGCAGTATTTT,CASSITPDKTDTQYF
TRBJ2-5,NA,TRBV5-1,TRBD1,TGCGCCAGCAGCTTGGCTCCCGACAGGGGCGGAGAGACCCAGTACTTC,CASSLAPDRGGETQYF
TRBJ1-4,NA,TRBV5-6,NA,TGTGCCAGCAGCCCTTGGGTCCACCGGGAAAAACTGTTTTTT,CASSPWVHREKLFF
TRBJ2-7,few,TRBV7-9,TRBD1,TGTGCCAGCAGCCGGGACAGGGGTTACGAGCAGTACTTC,CASSRDRGYEQYF
TRBJ2-1,NA,TRBV30,NA,TGTGCCTGGAGTCCCTCGACTAAGCAGTTCTTC,CAWSPSTKQFF
TRBJ2-1,NA,TRBV10-1,TRBD2,TGCGCCAGCAGTGATTCACTAGCGCGAAATGAGCAGTTCTTC,CASSDSLARNEQFF
TRBJ1-5,few,TRBV29-1,NA,TGCAGCGTTGTAATGGTGGGGTATAGCAATCAGCCCCAGCATTTT,CSVVMVGYSNQPQHF
TRBJ2-3,NA,TRBV29-1,TRBD1,TGCAGCGTTTGGAGCCCGACAGGGTTGGAAGGCACAGATACGCAGTATTTT,CSVWSPTGLEGTDTQYF
TRBJ2-3,few,TRBV5-1,TRBD1,TGCGCCAGCAGCTTTTCAGGGGGCGGCACAGATACGCAGTATTTT,CASSFSGGGTDTQYF
TRBJ2-7,NA,TRBV28,NA,TGTGCCAGCAGTCCTCAGTGGTCCCCGGAGCAGTACTTC,CASSPQWSPEQYF
TRBJ2-3,few,TRBV5-1,NA,TGCGCCAGCAGCTTGGCCGAGGTCTCAGATACGCAGTATTTT,CASSLAEVSDTQYF
TRBJ1-4,NA,TRBV27,TRBD1,TGTGCCAGCAGTTCAGGACAGGGTGGACATGAAAAACTGTTTTTT,CASSSGQGGHEKLFF
TRBJ1-2,few,TRBV2,NA,TGTGCCAGCGGTCCCGGACAGTTTGGCTACACCTTC,CASGPGQFGYTF
TRBJ1-2,NA,TRBV6-5,NA,TGTGCCAGCAGTTACACGCCCGACGGGTCTGGCTACACCTTC,CASSYTPDGSGYTF
TRBJ2-3,many,TRBV2,NA,TGTGCCAGCCAAAACTGGAAGGCAGATACGCAGTATTTT,CASQNWKADTQYF
TRBJ2-1,NA,TRBV2,NA,TGTGCCAGCAGTGAAGAACAGAGCTCCTACAATGAGCAGTTCTTC,CASSEEQSSYNEQFF
TRBJ2-5,few,TRBV5-1,NA,TGCGCCAGCAGCCCCTCGATGGGAGAGACCCAGTACTTC,CASSPSMGETQYF
TRBJ2-3,NA,TRBV6-5,TRBD2,TGTGCCAGCAGTTCCATAGCGGGAAGCACAGATACGCAGTATTTT,CASSSIAGSTDTQYF
TRBJ2-7,NA,TRBV5-1,TRBD1,TGCGCCAGCAGCTACCGGGACAGTTCCTACGAGCAGTACTTC,CASSYRDSSYEQYF
TRBJ1-5,NA,TRBV28,NA,TGTGCCAGCAGTTTATCGGGCTATCAGCCCCAGCATTTT,CASSLSGYQPQHF
TRBJ1-5,NA,TRBV4-2,NA,TGTGCCAGCAGCCAAGATATAGCCAACTATCAGCCCCAGCATTTT,CASSQDIANYQPQHF
TRBJ2-5,few,TRBV5-1,TRBD2,TGCGCCAGCACCCTAGCGGGGTTGGAGACCCAGTACTTC,CASTLAGLETQYF
TRBJ2-2,NA,TRBV29-1,NA,TGCAGCGTTGAAGGCCCTTCGCAGGGTTTGGGCGGGGAGCTGTTTTTT,CSVEGPSQGLGGELFF
TRBJ2-5,NA,TRBV18,NA,TGTGCCAGCTCAAAGGACGGTTTTCAAGAGACCCAGTACTTC,CASSKDGFQETQYF
TRBJ2-2,NA,TRBV7-3,NA,TGTGCCAGCAGCCCGCTGGCGGGGATGGACACCGGGGAGCTGTTTTTT,CASSPLAGMDTGELFF
TRBJ2-7,few,TRBV19,NA,TGTGCCAGTAGTATGCCGAGCGGGTCCTCCTACGAGCAGTACTTC,CASSMPSGSSYEQYF
TRBJ2-1,few,TRBV7-3,NA,TGTGCCAGCAGCCCCCCGGGGTCCTACAATGAGCAGTTCTTC,CASSPPGSYNEQFF
TRBJ1-1,few,TRBV7-9,NA,TGTGCAACCAGGGTCATGAACACTGAAGCTTTCTTT,CATRVMNTEAFF
TRBJ2-5,NA,TRBV18,NA,TGTGCCAGCTCACTTCCGGGCCTTGTGGAGACCCAGTACTTC,CASSLPGLVETQYF
TRBJ2-5,NA,TRBV5-1,TRBD2,TGCGCCAGCAGCCCGGGACTAGCGGGGGACCGGGAGACCCAGTACTTC,CASSPGLAGDRETQYF
TRBJ2-5,few,TRBV6-1,TRBD2,TGTGCCAGCCTAGCGGGTTACGCGGGAGAGACCCAGTACTTC,CASLAGYAGETQYF
TRBJ2-3,few,TRBV7-9,NA,TGTGCCAGCAGCTTAGGGGCAACCGACAGGGAGGCAGATACGCAGTATTTT,CASSLGATDREADTQYF
TRBJ1-5,NA,TRBV27,TRBD1,TGTGCCAGCAGTTTAGCCCCAGGGGGGAATCAGCCCCAGCATTTT,CASSLAPGGNQPQHF
TRBJ1-3,few,TRBV2,NA,TGTGCCAGCAGTGATGACACAGGGTTAGGACCTGGAAACACCATATATTTT,CASSDDTGLGPGNTIYF
TRBJ2-5,NA,TRBV4-1,TRBD1,TGCGCCAGCAGCCAATCCCGGACAGGGACGGGGCAAGAGACCCAGTACTTC,CASSQSRTGTGQETQYF
TRBJ2-3,many,TRBV10-3,TRBD2,TGTGCCATCACGGCCGGGGGGGCCGGCACAGATACGCAGTATTTT,CAITAGGAGTDTQYF
TRBJ1-4,NA,TRBV6-1,NA,TGTGCCAGCAGTGAGTCCGGGACGGCCCTAAATGAAAAACTGTTTTTT,CASSESGTALNEKLFF
TRBJ2-2,few,TRBV27,TRBD1,TGTGCCAGCAGTTCACAGGGGGCCGGGGAGCTGTTTTTT,CASSSQGAGELFF
TRBJ2-7,NA,TRBV7-9,TRBD1,TGTGCCAGCAGACCGGGACAGGCCTACGAGCAGTACTTC,CASRPGQAYEQYF
TRBJ2-3,many,TRBV7-6,TRBD2,TGTGCCAGCAGCCAAGGGACTAGCGGGGGGAAAACAGATACGCAGTATTTT,CASSQGTSGGKTDTQYF
TRBJ2-6,few,TRBV10-2,TRBD1,TGCGCCAGCACCGAGACAGGGGCTGGGGCCAACGTCCTGACTTTC,CASTETGAGANVLTF
TRBJ1-1,few,TRBV30,NA,TGTGCCTGGAAAATTCAGGGTATCAGCACTGAAGCTTTCTTT,CAWKIQGISTEAFF
TRBJ2-3,few,TRBV30,TRBD2,TGTGCCTGGGTAGCGGGGGGAGGCACAGATACGCAGTATTTT,CAWVAGGGTDTQYF
TRBJ2-1,few,TRBV11-3,NA,TGTGCCAGCAGCTCCGGGGGCACCCACTCCTACAATGAGCAGTTCTTC,CASSSGGTHSYNEQFF
TRBJ2-2,many,TRBV9,NA,TGTGCCAGCAGCGTAGGAGGGGGTGGCACCGGGGAGCTGTTTTTT,CASSVGGGGTGELFF
TRBJ1-4,NA,TRBV7-9,TRBD1,TGTGCCAGCAGCTCGGGACAGTTGGGTGAAAAACTGTTTTTT,CASSSGQLGEKLFF